The text below deals with one T cell receptor beta chain. The data stem from a study of early T cells in non-severe SARS-CoV-2 infection. The germline gives CDR1 SNHLY, CDR2 FYNNEI. The V end lost 6 bases, the J end lost 4 bases, and 12 bases lay between the germline ends. The CDR3 contains 14 residues. TCRdb analysed the 5' RACE reads with MiXCR anew, one entry per CDR3 protein. This sample has about 68,000 distinct CDR3 sequences, with roughly 11% found just once. The V gene is TRBV2, the J gene TRBJ1-4; no clear D. The material sequenced was whole blood. The clonotype was recovered from an adult who was a healthcare worker with PCR-confirmed SARS-CoV-2 infection or an uninfected control (not recorded which). The CDR3 coding sequence is TGTGCCAGCAGCCCAAGTCAGCATAATGAAAAACTGTTTTTT. Encoded protein: CASSPSQHNEKLFF.